This is a list of T cell receptor beta chains from one sample in a study of blood T cell repertoires in COVID-19. Clones were read by immunoSEQ multiplex PCR, and TCRdb kept only the in-frame ones, dropping some. In the table there are some 200,000 clones, about nine tenths of which are singletons. Input material: peripheral blood. These receptor sequences come from a man between 65 and 85 years old with acute or convalescent COVID-19. Both conserved end residues are part of each CDR3. A D gene is named only where the DNA matches it firmly. Clone sizes are given selectively: once, few, many, or a class where the clone is expanded.

clone_size: -
v_call: TRBV7-3
d_call: -
j_call: TRBJ2-1
cdr3_nt: TGTGCCAGCAGCTTAGAGGTTGGAAGCAATGAGCAGTTCTTC
cdr3_aa: CASSLEVGSNEQFF

clone_size: -
v_call: TRBV4-2
d_call: TRBD2
j_call: TRBJ2-5
cdr3_nt: TGTGCCAGCAGCCAAAACGGACTAGCGGGAGGGCCGGGAGAGACCCAGTACTTC
cdr3_aa: CASSQNGLAGGPGETQYF

clone_size: -
v_call: TRBV5-1
d_call: -
j_call: TRBJ2-2
cdr3_nt: TGCGCCAGCAGTCCCTCCGGGGTGAGCGGGGAGCTGTTTTTT
cdr3_aa: CASSPSGVSGELFF

clone_size: -
v_call: TRBV19
d_call: TRBD1
j_call: TRBJ2-5
cdr3_nt: TGTGCCAGCAGCGACAGGGGTGGGGAGACCCAGTACTTC
cdr3_aa: CASSDRGGETQYF

clone_size: once
v_call: TRBV10-3
d_call: TRBD1
j_call: TRBJ2-3
cdr3_nt: TGTGCCATCAGGGCCGGGACAGCCTCCACCAGCCCAGATACGCAGTATTTT
cdr3_aa: CAIRAGTASTSPDTQYF

clone_size: -
v_call: TRBV5-4
d_call: TRBD1
j_call: TRBJ1-6
cdr3_nt: TGTGCCAGCAGCCTGGACAGGGCCGGGTCGTTCAATTCACCCCTCCACTTT
cdr3_aa: CASSLDRAGSFNSPLHF

clone_size: few
v_call: TRBV18
d_call: -
j_call: TRBJ2-1
cdr3_nt: TGTGCCAGCTCACTCCACAGGGAAGAGCAGTTCTTC
cdr3_aa: CASSLHREEQFF

clone_size: -
v_call: TRBV6-5
d_call: -
j_call: TRBJ2-3
cdr3_nt: TGTGCCAGCAGTTACTCGAAAAGTAGGGGTGGCGATACGCAGTATTTT
cdr3_aa: CASSYSKSRGGDTQYF

clone_size: -
v_call: TRBV5-1
d_call: TRBD2
j_call: TRBJ2-1
cdr3_nt: TGCGCCAGCAGCGGACTAGCGGGAGACAATGAGCAGTTCTTC
cdr3_aa: CASSGLAGDNEQFF

clone_size: -
v_call: TRBV27
d_call: -
j_call: TRBJ2-5
cdr3_nt: TGTGCCAGCAGTTTGGGTGTTTCGGGAGAGACCCAGTACTTC
cdr3_aa: CASSLGVSGETQYF